This entry features one T cell receptor (beta chain) sequence. Antigen specificity is unknown. This CDR3 is 15 amino acids long. J was trimmed by 6 bases and V by 4 bases; bases with no gene match: 9. Germline CDR1 reads SGHNT; CDR2 reads YYREEE (reference sequence). The PCR contained 60 Vbeta and 13 Jbeta primers. Here immunoSEQ multiplex PCR was the method, and the copy in TCRdb shows in-frame clones only, minus some. The profile covers 200,000 or so clones, with 65% to 90% appearing a single time and over 5.5% taken by the ten largest. The sample is drawn from a study of cytomegalovirus exposure and HLA in healthy donors. Study-wide background: One earlier analysis, a look at roughly 180 million T cells, found about 110 million unique TCR beta sequences.

Study-level results: Later, TCR association rates were found to vary by HLA locus, highest for DRB1 and lowest for HLA-C.

The receptor's source is a man between 40 and 49 years old in good health and CMV-seropositive. The chain couples TRBV5-4 to TRBJ2-1, with TRBD2 matching 8 bases. Sequencing input: PBMCs. The CDR3 nucleotides are TGTGCCAGCAGCCTTAGCGGGGTTGTGGGCAATGAGCAGTTCTTC. This encodes CASSLSGVVGNEQFF.